Shown below are 21 T cell receptor beta chains from a single sample sequenced in a study of control samples from healthy donors and cancer patients. Clones were read by immunoSEQ multiplex PCR, and TCRdb kept only the in-frame ones, dropping some. The sample carries fewer than 200,000 clones, 90% to 95% recorded once. The sequencing input was blood. Every receptor here comes from a woman aged 55-70 years in good health.

The chain is built from TRBV4-1 and TRBJ2-6; unclear D gene. This CDR3 contains 14 residues. Looked up from germline, CDR1 is MGHRA and CDR2 is YSYEKL. V shed 0 bases and J shed 2 bases, with 2 bases lying between them. CDR3 loop: CASSQDAGANVLTF. Written as DNA, the CDR3 is TGCGCCAGCAGCCAAGATGCTGGGGCCAACGTCCTGACTTTC.

The chain combines TRBV7-2 with TRBJ1-5; no clear D gene. Trimming left V 1 base short and J 2 bases short, with 9 bases between. The CDR3 consists of 15 residues. Germline-derived CDR1 and CDR2 are SGHTA and FQGNSA. CDR3: CASSLEAVGNQPQHF. For the CDR3, the DNA is TGTGCCAGCAGCTTAGAGGCAGTAGGCAATCAGCCCCAGCATTTT. Combining the CDR3 with reference TRBV7-2 and TRBJ1-5 gives the whole variable domain GAGVSQSPSNKVTEKGKDVELRCDPISGHTALYWYRQSLGQGLEFLIYFQGNSAPDKSGLPSDRFSAERTGGSVSTLTIQRTQQEDSAVYLCASSLEAVGNQPQHFGDGTRLSIL.

In this sample, this clone turned up once. V usage is TRBV6-2 or TRBV6-3 and J usage is TRBJ2-7; D ambiguous. The CDR3 has 14 residues. The germline CDR1 and CDR2 sequences are MNHEY and SVGEGT. Trimming left V 1 base short and J 3 bases short, with 10 bases between. CDR3 protein: CASSYFSVNYEQYF. As DNA, the CDR3 is TGTGCCAGCAGTTACTTTTCCGTCAACTACGAGCAGTACTTC.

The V call is TRBV15, the J call TRBJ1-5; 8 bases are a match to TRBD1. CDR1 is LNHNV and CDR2 is YYDKDF in the germline V gene (reference sequence). The CDR3 runs to 15 residues. Trimming at V came to 5 bases and at J to 4 bases, leaving 7 bases not matched to a gene. This CDR3 reads CATSLRQGNNQPQHF. In DNA form, the CDR3 reads TGTGCCACCAGCTTACGACAGGGGAATAATCAGCCCCAGCATTTT.

This clone was seen only once. The V and J genes are TRBV7-3 and TRBJ1-2; D is uncertain. Per the germline V gene, CDR1 is SGHTA and CDR2 is FQGTGA. The V end was cut by 0 bases, the J end by 1 base, with 6 bases between. The CDR3 runs to 14 residues. The CDR3 DNA sequence: TGTGCCAGCAGCTTAACGGGCAGTAACTATGGCTACACCTTC. Encoded protein: CASSLTGSNYGYTF.

The V gene is TRBV24-1, the J gene TRBJ2-4, with D possibly matching TRBD1 (6 bases). From germline, CDR1 is KGHDR and CDR2 SFDVKD. The V end was cut by 12 bases, the J end by 2 bases, with 16 bases between. The CDR3 is made up of 14 amino acids. The chain's CDR3 is CAVRSWGPKNIQYF. Written as DNA, the CDR3 is TGTGCCGTTCGTTCTTGGGGGCCCAAAAACATTCAGTACTTC.

J is TRBJ1-3 and V is TRBV12-2. TRBV12-2 has pseudogene status. This CDR3 comprises 15 residues. CDR3 region: CASRGIPVFGNTIYF. The CDR3 DNA follows: TGTGCAAGTCGAGGAATTCCGGTATTCGGAAACACCATATATTTT.

This chain connects TRBV5-1 to TRBJ1-2; 9 bases line up with TRBD1. The CDR3 consists of 16 residues. With 1 base clipped from V and 2 bases from J, the junction kept 6 bases outside the gene matches. Germline CDR1 is SGHRS and CDR2 is YFSETQ. CDR3 amino acids: CASSLPHGQGNYGYTF. In DNA form, the CDR3 reads TGCGCCAGCAGCTTGCCCCACGGACAGGGGAACTATGGCTACACCTTC.

The chain recombines TRBV7-9 with TRBJ1-6, with 8 nucleotides matching TRBD1. Germline values: CDR1 SEHNR, CDR2 FQNEAQ (reference sequence). There are 17 residues in the CDR3. Unmatched junction bases numbered 16, after V lost 5 bases and J lost 10 bases. CDR3 amino acids: CASSRIRQGRGGSPLHF. CDR3 nucleotide sequence: TGTGCCAGCAGCCGGATTCGACAGGGGAGAGGTGGATCACCCCTCCACTTT.

Details on this clone: Other DNA sequences within the sample encode an identical CDR3. V usage is TRBV5-1 and J usage is TRBJ1-6, with D possibly TRBD1 on 6 matching bases. This CDR3 region has 15 residues. Between the trimmed V and J ends, which lost 0 bases and 7 bases, there was a span of 11 bases. Per the germline V gene, CDR1 is SGHRS and CDR2 is YFSETQ. In DNA form, the CDR3 reads TGCGCCAGCAGCTTGGGAGGGGGGGGGAATTCACCCCTCCACTTT. It encodes CASSLGGGGNSPLHF. Supplemented by reference TRBV5-1 and TRBJ1-6, the full variable domain reads KAGVTQTPRYLIKTRGQQVTLSCSPISGHRSVSWYQQTPGQGLQFLFEYFSETQRNKGNFPGRFSGRQFSNSRSEMNVSTLELGDSALYLCASSLGGGGNSPLHFGNGTRLTVT.

V is TRBV27 and J is TRBJ2-2; D not resolved. Germline CDR1 is MNHEY and CDR2 is SMNVEV (reference sequence). The CDR3 length is 14 residues. V lost 5 bases and J lost 4, with 11 bases in between. CDR3 in amino acids: CASSPNMGTGELFF. The CDR3 region has the DNA TGTGCCAGCAGTCCCAATATGGGCACCGGGGAGCTGTTTTTT.

This clone was seen a single time. This chain connects TRBV19 to TRBJ2-5; D call uncertain. V was shortened by 4 bases and J by 3 bases, with 9 bases between the two germline ends. CDR3 length: 13 amino acids. From germline, CDR1 is LNHDA and CDR2 SQIVND (reference sequence). In DNA, the CDR3 is TGTGCCAGTAGTAAGGAACTTAAAGAGACCCAGTACTTC. Protein: CASSKELKETQYF.

This chain uses TRBV5-6 with TRBJ2-7; no clear D gene. The CDR3 is 15 amino acids. Trimming took 4 bases from V and 4 from J, leaving 18 bases between them. CDR1 and CDR2 (germline): SGHDT, YYEEEE. The chain's CDR3 is CASSLLRVRAYEQYF. In DNA form, the CDR3 reads TGTGCCAGCAGCCTCCTCCGCGTTCGGGCGTACGAGCAGTACTTC.

This chain joins TRBV9 and TRBJ1-5; the D is unclear. V lost 0 bases to trimming and J lost 3 bases, with 19 bases between them. Per the germline V gene, CDR1 is SGDLS and CDR2 is YYNGEE. The CDR3 is 18 amino acids. DNA of the CDR3: TGTGCCAGCAGCGTAGCTTTAATGGCAAAGAGGGACAATCAGCCCCAGCATTTT. This sequence encodes CASSVALMAKRDNQPQHF.

This chain connects TRBV11-2 to TRBJ1-1; D is uncertain. Trimming left V 3 bases short and J 2 bases short, with 7 bases between. Per germline, CDR1 SGHAT and CDR2 FQNNGV. The CDR3 contains 13 residues. CDR3 bases: TGTGCCAGCAGCTTTCAAGTAAACACTGAAGCTTTCTTT. Protein product: CASSFQVNTEAFF.

This sequence joins TRBV5-1 and TRBJ1-1; 8 nucleotides agree with TRBD1. The CDR3 runs 16 residues. Per the germline V gene, CDR1 is SGHRS and CDR2 is YFSETQ. V was pared by 0 bases and J by 0 bases, with 4 bases of the junction left unmatched. CDR3 nucleotides: TGCGCCAGCAGCTTGGAGACAGGGGCCGTGAACACTGAAGCTTTCTTT. Translated, it gives CASSLETGAVNTEAFF.

The V and J genes are TRBV7-2 and TRBJ2-3; D is uncertain. Germline values: CDR1 SGHTA, CDR2 FQGNSA. This CDR3 is built from 15 residues. V lost 5 bases to trimming and J lost 4 bases, with 16 bases between them. The CDR3 spells CASSLRSAVADTQYF. CDR3 DNA: TGTGCCAGCAGCCTCCGTTCTGCAGTTGCAGATACGCAGTATTTT.

The gene calls are TRBV18 and TRBJ2-2, with TRBD2 matching 15 bases. Trimming removed 6 bases from V and 6 bases from J; junction bases left unmatched: 17. The CDR3 is made up of 20 amino acids. CDR1 and CDR2 from the germline V gene are KGHSH and LQKENI. For the CDR3, the DNA is TGTGCCAGCTCTCAGAGAATCATCGGACTAGCGGGGGGGTCGGCCGGGGAGCTGTTTTTT. Residues: CASSQRIIGLAGGSAGELFF.

The chain combines TRBV7-2 with TRBJ1-2; the D gene is possibly TRBD1 (6 bases). With 3 bases removed from V and 7 bases from J, the gap between germline ends came to 15 bases. The V gene's germline CDR1 is SGHTA and CDR2 FQGNSA. The CDR3 spans 14 residues. The CDR3 DNA reads as TGTGCCAGCAGCTTCGCAGGGGCATCGGGTGGCTACACCTTC. Translating it yields CASSFAGASGGYTF. Complete variable domain (other parts from reference TRBV7-2 and TRBJ1-2): GAGVSQSPSNKVTEKGKDVELRCDPISGHTALYWYRQSLGQGLEFLIYFQGNSAPDKSGLPSDRFSAERTGGSVSTLTIQRTQQEDSAVYLCASSFAGASGGYTFGSGTRLTVV.

This clone is a singleton in its sample. The V call is TRBV9, the J call TRBJ1-1; 8 nucleotides align to TRBD1. Germline-derived CDR1 and CDR2 are SGDLS and YYNGEE. Unmatched junction bases numbered 7, after V lost 4 bases and J lost 2 bases. This CDR3 is built from 15 residues. The CDR3 sequence is CASSSRTGLNTEAFF. CDR3 nucleotide sequence: TGTGCCAGCAGCTCTCGGACAGGGCTAAACACTGAAGCTTTCTTT.

The chain recombines TRBV28 with TRBJ2-5; D remains ambiguous. There are 12 residues in the CDR3. V lost 5 bases and J lost 1, with 5 bases in between. Germline assignment: CDR1 MDHEN and CDR2 SYDVKM. DNA of the CDR3: TGTGCCAGCAGTCCCTTCCAAGAGACCCAGTACTTC. Its translation: CASSPFQETQYF.